The next 17 T cell receptor beta chains were all read from a single sample in a study of blood T cell repertoires in COVID-19. TCRdb keeps only in-frame clones here, not all; method: immunoSEQ multiplex PCR. The top ten clones hold 2% to 2.5% of a sample with about 87,000 clones, over 80% of them seen once. Sequencing used peripheral blood. Every receptor here comes from a woman in her 70s with acute or convalescent COVID-19.

The J gene is TRBJ2-3, the V gene TRBV5-1; 14 bases agree with TRBD2. Trimming at V came to 1 base and at J to 4 bases, leaving 2 bases not matched to a gene. From germline, CDR1 is SGHRS and CDR2 YFSETQ. The CDR3 is 16 residues long. The CDR3 DNA is TGCGCCAGCAGCTTGATGACTAGCGGGGGGGCAGATACGCAGTATTTT. It codes for CASSLMTSGGADTQYF.

The V call is TRBV28, the J call TRBJ1-3; 8 bases are a match to TRBD1. This CDR3 is 16 amino acids long. Germline V gives CDR1 MDHEN, CDR2 SYDVKM. Trimming removed 3 bases from V and 3 bases from J; junction bases left unmatched: 7. For the CDR3, the DNA is TGTGCCAGCAGTTTGTCCGGGACAGGTGATGGAAACACCATATATTTT. Protein product: CASSLSGTGDGNTIYF.

The V call is TRBV4-1, the J call TRBJ1-5; TRBD1 is a possible D gene (5 bases). Looked up from germline, CDR1 is MGHRA and CDR2 is YSYEKL. V lost 1 base, J lost 3 bases, and 10 bases lay in between. The CDR3 contains 15 residues. The CDR3 DNA reads as TGCGCCAGCAGCCAAGTAGAACAGGACAATCAGCCCCAGCATTTT. Amino acid sequence: CASSQVEQDNQPQHF.

This clone has just one count. The rearrangement joins TRBV5-8 to TRBJ1-5; 7 nucleotides agree with TRBD1. V was pared by 4 bases and J by 2 bases, with 6 bases of the junction left unmatched. The CDR3 loop spans 15 amino acids. The germline V gene has CDR1 SGHTS and CDR2 YDEGEE. The CDR3 coding sequence is TGTGCCAGCAGCCCTCGACAGGGTGGCAATCAGCCCCAGCATTTT. Translation gives CASSPRQGGNQPQHF. The full variable domain, with the rest looked up from reference TRBV5-8 and TRBJ1-5, is EAGVTQSPTHLIKTRGQQATLRCSPISGHTSVYWYQQALGLGLQFLLWYDEGEERNRGNFPPRFSGRQFPNYSSELNVNALELEDSALYLCASSPRQGGNQPQHFGDGTRLSIL.

The chain carries TRBV5-1 and TRBJ1-6; the D gene is possibly TRBD1 (6 bases). V lost 5 bases to trimming and J lost 4 bases, with 16 bases between them. Germline V gives CDR1 SGHRS, CDR2 YFSETQ. The CDR3 covers 16 residues. The DNA of the CDR3 is TGCGCCAGCAGTAGGGACATCCGGTCGTATAATTCACCCCTCCACTTT. This codes for CASSRDIRSYNSPLHF.

The V and J genes are TRBV19 and TRBJ2-1; no firm D call. The germline V and J ends were trimmed by 0 bases and 2 bases, with 5 bases remaining between them. Per the germline V gene, CDR1 is LNHDA and CDR2 is SQIVND (reference sequence). This CDR3 is 14 amino acids long. The CDR3 is CASSIDRAYNEQFF. CDR3 nucleotides: TGTGCCAGTAGTATAGATCGGGCCTACAATGAGCAGTTCTTC.

This clone was observed a few times. The chain employs TRBV7-2 and TRBJ1-4; D gene uncertain. The CDR3 has 16 amino acids. V lost 2 bases, J lost 8 bases, and 18 bases lay in between. Germline V gene sequence: CDR1 SGHTA, CDR2 FQGNSA. The CDR3 reads CASSLSPSGLSEKLFF. The CDR3 DNA reads as TGTGCCAGCAGCTTATCGCCCTCAGGTTTAAGCGAAAAACTGTTTTTT.

The J gene is TRBJ2-7, the V gene TRBV7-2; 7 nucleotides match TRBD1. Trimming cost V 4 bases and J 2 bases; bases outside gene matches: 5. Germline lookup yields CDR1 SGHTA and CDR2 FQGNSA. The CDR3 spans 14 residues. In nucleotides, the CDR3 is TGTGCCAGCAGCTCCTACAGGGGCCCCTACGAGCAGTACTTC. It is translated as CASSSYRGPYEQYF.

The chain carries TRBV18 and TRBJ2-1, with 9 positions matching TRBD1. With V trimmed by 3 bases and J by 8 bases, 5 bases remained unmatched. Germline V gene data show CDR1 as KGHSH and CDR2 as LQKENI. CDR3 size: 14 residues. CDR3 protein: CASSPPGQGHEQFF. CDR3 DNA sequence: TGTGCCAGCTCACCCCCGGGACAGGGTCATGAGCAGTTCTTC.

In DNA form, the CDR3 reads TGTGCCAGCAGCCCAGATGGTCTACCAGGGGAGCAGTACTTC. Amino acid sequence: CASSPDGLPGEQYF. This sequence joins TRBV11-1 and TRBJ2-7; perhaps TRBD1 as D (5 bases). V was shortened by 5 bases and J by 7 bases, with 18 bases between the two germline ends. The CDR3 runs 14 residues. The germline V gene has CDR1 SGHAT and CDR2 FQDESV (reference sequence).

This chain uses TRBV6-5 with TRBJ1-1; D is possibly TRBD1 (5 bases). The germline CDR1 and CDR2 sequences are MNHEY and SVGAGI. The CDR3 has 13 amino acids. Trimming pared 7 bases from V and 6 bases from J, leaving 15 bases between. The CDR3 loop reads CASTVGAVAEAFF. CDR3 sequence (DNA): TGTGCCAGCACCGTAGGGGCTGTGGCTGAAGCTTTCTTT.

The V call is TRBV3-1 (or the pseudogene TRBV3-2), the J call TRBJ2-5, with D possibly matching TRBD2 (5 bases). Germline V gives CDR1 LGHDT, CDR2 YNNKEL (reference sequence). V lost 8 bases, J lost 3 bases, and 13 bases lay in between. CDR3 length: 13 amino acids. The CDR3 protein is CASGPRAEETQYF. The CDR3 DNA reads TGTGCCAGCGGGCCGAGGGCAGAAGAGACCCAGTACTTC.

V is TRBV5-6 and J is TRBJ1-6; 9 bases line up with TRBD1. Germline values: CDR1 SGHDT, CDR2 YYEEEE. Losses at the gene ends were 4 bases for V and 8 bases for J; bases not matched to a gene: 7. CDR3 length: 15 residues. CDR3 protein: CASSTGQGMDSPLHF. The CDR3 nucleotides read TGTGCCAGCAGCACGGGACAGGGTATGGATTCACCCCTCCACTTT.

The V gene is TRBV7-2, the J gene TRBJ1-1; TRBD1 might be the D (6 bases). This CDR3 comprises 17 residues. Trimming shortened V by 3 bases and J by 0 bases, and 17 bases separated the two germline ends. Germline assignment: CDR1 SGHTA and CDR2 FQGNSA. CDR3 coding DNA: TGTGCCAGCAGCTTTGGGAGAGGGGGTTTAATGAACACTGAAGCTTTCTTT. The encoded protein is CASSFGRGGLMNTEAFF.

This clone was picked up a small number of times. The chain has TRBV4-1 and TRBJ1-1; 10 bases align to TRBD1. This CDR3 contains 15 residues. Germline assignment: CDR1 MGHRA and CDR2 YSYEKL. The ends lost 4 bases at V and 3 bases at J; junction bases unmatched: 5. This chain's CDR3 is CASSPRDRGDTEAFF. CDR3 in DNA: TGCGCCAGCAGCCCCAGGGACAGGGGCGACACTGAAGCTTTCTTT.

The genes are TRBV5-1 and TRBJ1-4, with TRBD1 matching over 8 bases. Losses at the gene ends were 2 bases for V and 6 bases for J; bases not matched to a gene: 0. CDR3 size: 13 residues. The germline V gene encodes CDR1 SGHRS and CDR2 YFSETQ. The CDR3 is CASSLQGDEKLFF. The CDR3 DNA is TGCGCCAGCAGCTTACAGGGGGATGAAAAACTGTTTTTT.

The chain combines TRBV5-1 with TRBJ2-5; the match to TRBD1 covers 10 bases. J gave up 5 bases and V 4 bases, and 8 bases lay outside the gene matches. Germline V gene sequence: CDR1 SGHRS, CDR2 YFSETQ. The CDR3 sequence is 15 residues long. The CDR3 protein is CASSPTGGVEETQYF. As DNA, the CDR3 is TGCGCCAGCAGCCCGACAGGGGGCGTTGAGGAGACCCAGTACTTC.